These 19 T cell receptor beta chains were sequenced from one sample in a study of blood T cell repertoires in COVID-19. The method was immunoSEQ multiplex PCR; TCRdb's version includes in-frame clones alone and lacks a portion of them. The sample holds over 350,000 clones, 75% to 90% seen once. Sequencing was done on a sample of peripheral blood. The receptors stem from a woman aged 25 to 39 with acute or convalescent COVID-19.

In this sample, this clone turned up many times. The chain links TRBV6-1 to TRBJ2-7; D call uncertain. Looked up from germline, CDR1 is MNHNS and CDR2 is SASEGT. CDR3 length equals 12 residues. V was pared by 0 bases and J by 6 bases, with 6 bases between. The chain's CDR3 is CASSEASFEQYF. DNA of the CDR3: TGTGCCAGCAGTGAAGCTAGTTTCGAGCAGTACTTC.

The V call is TRBV4-1, the J call TRBJ1-2, with D possibly TRBD1 on 6 matching bases. Trimming took 4 bases from V and 6 from J, leaving 18 bases between them. Germline CDR1 MGHRA, CDR2 YSYEKL. The CDR3 contains 15 residues. The CDR3: CASSPPHTGMDGYTF. The CDR3 bases are TGCGCCAGCAGCCCTCCGCACACAGGGATGGATGGCTACACCTTC.

This rearrangement joins TRBV5-4 to TRBJ2-5; TRBD2 matches at 11 bases. The germline gives CDR1 SGHNT, CDR2 YYREEE (reference sequence). The CDR3 contains 16 residues. V lost 2 bases, J lost 2 bases, and 5 bases stayed unmatched. CDR3 bases: TGTGCCAGCAGCTTTTCTAGCGGGGGGCCTCAAGAGACCCAGTACTTC. The encoded protein is CASSFSSGGPQETQYF.

The chain links TRBV19 to TRBJ1-4, with D possibly being TRBD1 (5 bases). Trimming removed 7 bases at V and 0 bases at J, with 12 bases between. Germline CDR1 is LNHDA and CDR2 is SQIVND (reference sequence). The CDR3 is 15 residues long. The CDR3 loop reads CASTGQGTTNEKLFF. CDR3 bases: TGTGCCAGTACCGGCCAGGGCACAACTAATGAAAAACTGTTTTTT.

V gene TRBV9 combines with J gene TRBJ2-7; TRBD1 aligns across 8 bases. The CDR3 spans 14 residues. Germline V lookup: CDR1 SGDLS, CDR2 YYNGEE. V gave up 4 bases and J gave up 2 bases; unmatched junction bases: 5. CDR3 sequence: CASSTRQGTYEQYF. Here the CDR3 DNA reads TGTGCCAGCAGCACCAGACAGGGGACCTACGAGCAGTACTTC. Filled out from reference TRBV9 and TRBJ2-7, the complete variable domain reads DSGVTQTPKHLITATGQRVTLRCSPRSGDLSVYWYQQSLDQGLQFLIQYYNGEERAKGNILERFSAQQFPDLHSELNLSSLELGDSALYFCASSTRQGTYEQYFGPGTRLTVT.

This rearrangement joins TRBV2 to TRBJ1-2, with 9 bases lining up with TRBD1. This CDR3 has 12 residues. V dropped 7 bases and J dropped 6; count of bases not matched to a gene: 3. Germline CDR1 reads SNHLY; CDR2 reads FYNNEI. CDR3 in DNA: TGTGCCAGCACCCGGGACAGGGATGGCTACACCTTC. It encodes CASTRDRDGYTF.

J is TRBJ2-7 and V is TRBV28, with 7 bases lining up with TRBD2. Germline lookup yields CDR1 MDHEN and CDR2 SYDVKM. CDR3 length: 13 residues. Trimming removed 2 bases from V and 3 bases from J; junction bases left unmatched: 1. CDR3 amino acids: CASSLGGGYEQYF. In DNA, the CDR3 is TGTGCCAGCAGTTTAGGGGGGGGCTACGAGCAGTACTTC.

Turning to this clone: The sample contains more than one DNA sequence encoding this CDR3. The chain uses TRBV3-1 (or the pseudogene TRBV3-2) and TRBJ2-1, with TRBD2 as a possible D gene (6 bases). Trimming took 3 bases from V and 3 from J, leaving 6 bases between them. Germline CDR1 reads LGHDT; CDR2 reads YNNKEL (reference sequence). This CDR3 has 13 residues. The CDR3: CASSQRGYNEQFF. The CDR3 nucleotides are TGTGCCAGCAGCCAGCGGGGCTACAATGAGCAGTTCTTC.

The chain uses TRBV18 and TRBJ2-5; TRBD1 is a possible D gene (6 bases). The CDR3 loop spans 15 amino acids. Trimming left V 2 bases short and J 5 bases short, with 15 bases between. Germline CDR1 KGHSH, CDR2 LQKENI. The CDR3 DNA reads as TGTGCCAGCTCACCATCTGTGTCCCAGGGGGAGACCCAGTACTTC. Protein sequence: CASSPSVSQGETQYF.

The V gene is TRBV5-1, the J gene TRBJ2-1, with D perhaps TRBD2 (5 bases). Germline V CDR1 and CDR2: SGHRS, YFSETQ. This CDR3 comprises 13 residues. V was trimmed by 4 bases and J by 7 bases, leaving 12 bases between them. The CDR3 DNA sequence: TGCGCCAGCAGCAAAGGCGCGGGTAATGAGCAGTTCTTC. Translation: CASSKGAGNEQFF.

This clone was counted a few times. The V call is TRBV30, the J call TRBJ1-1; 8 bases fit TRBD1. V was clipped by 5 bases and J by 4 bases; unmatched bases: 12. This CDR3 region has 15 residues. Germline V gene data show CDR1 as GTSNPN and CDR2 as SVGIG (reference sequence). The CDR3 DNA follows: TGTGCCTGGCGGGGGGACCAGGGGACAGGCACTGAAGCTTTCTTT. It yields the protein CAWRGDQGTGTEAFF.

The chain has TRBV2 and TRBJ2-3, with D possibly TRBD1 on 5 matching bases. Trimming stripped 3 bases from V and 4 bases from J, with 8 bases between. The CDR3 length is 13 residues. Germline CDR1 and CDR2: SNHLY and FYNNEI. The CDR3 reads CASSDQGSDTQYF. CDR3 nucleotide sequence: TGTGCCAGCAGTGATCAGGGCTCAGATACGCAGTATTTT. Full variable domain (rest looked up from reference TRBV2 and TRBJ2-3): EPEVTQTPSHQVTQMGQEVILRCVPISNHLYFYWYRQILGQKVEFLVSFYNNEISEKSEIFDDQFSVERPDGSNFTLKIRSTKLEDSAMYFCASSDQGSDTQYFGPGTRLTVL.

A note on this clone: Other DNA sequences in this specimen translate into the identical CDR3. J is TRBJ1-1 and V is TRBV11-2; D gene unclear. V lost 5 bases and J lost 1, with 8 bases in between. The germline gives CDR1 SGHAT, CDR2 FQNNGV. The CDR3 contains 13 residues. CDR3 nucleotide sequence: TGTGCCAGCAGCCTTCGCGGGAACACTGAAGCTTTCTTT. As protein: CASSLRGNTEAFF.

The V gene is TRBV5-6, the J gene TRBJ1-1, with D perhaps TRBD1 (6 bases). From germline, CDR1 is SGHDT and CDR2 YYEEEE. The V and J ends lost 3 bases and 8 bases respectively, with 14 bases between them. The CDR3 sequence is 13 residues long. This chain's CDR3 is CASSSDNRDEAFF. The DNA of the CDR3 is TGTGCCAGCAGCTCGGACAACAGGGACGAAGCTTTCTTT.

This clone has a single count. The chain uses TRBV5-4 and TRBJ2-3; 11 bases line up with TRBD2. The germline V gene encodes CDR1 SGHNT and CDR2 YYREEE (reference sequence). The CDR3 is 17 amino acids. V shed 1 base, J shed 2 bases, and the junction held 6 bases outside the gene matches. CDR3 sequence: CASSLNRLAGYTDTQYF. CDR3 coding DNA: TGTGCCAGCAGCTTGAACAGACTAGCGGGGTACACAGATACGCAGTATTTT.

The V gene is TRBV2, the J gene TRBJ2-3; no clear D. CDR1 is SNHLY, CDR2 FYNNEI, per germline. Trimming pared 6 bases from V and 2 bases from J, leaving 12 bases between. The CDR3 covers 14 residues. The CDR3 nucleotides read TGTGCCAGCAGGGTTGACCTAGACACAGATACGCAGTATTTT. It encodes CASRVDLDTDTQYF. Variable domain in full (rest from reference TRBV2 and TRBJ2-3): EPEVTQTPSHQVTQMGQEVILRCVPISNHLYFYWYRQILGQKVEFLVSFYNNEISEKSEIFDDQFSVERPDGSNFTLKIRSTKLEDSAMYFCASRVDLDTDTQYFGPGTRLTVL.

This chain joins TRBV29-1 and TRBJ1-2; tentative D call: TRBD1 (6 bases). Trimming removed 4 bases from V and 4 bases from J, with 28 bases in between. Germline assignment: CDR1 SQVTM and CDR2 ANQGSEA. The CDR3 consists of 18 residues. CDR3 in DNA: TGCAGCGTTGTGCAAGTTAGGACAGACCCTTATTCGACCTATGGCTACACCTTC. Translated: CSVVQVRTDPYSTYGYTF.

The V call is TRBV20-1, the J call TRBJ2-1, with TRBD2 matching 8 bases. V gave up 3 bases and J gave up 3 bases; unmatched junction bases: 10. The germline V gene has CDR1 DFQATT and CDR2 SNEGSKA (reference sequence). The CDR3 runs to 16 residues. The CDR3 coding sequence is TGCAGTGCTAGTCCGGGGGTGCGGGGGGACTACAATGAGCAGTTCTTC. It encodes CSASPGVRGDYNEQFF.

The V gene is TRBV11-3, the J gene TRBJ2-5; 13 nucleotides line up with TRBD2. The CDR3 sequence is 15 residues long. V lost 3 bases to trimming and J lost 5 bases; unmatched junction nucleotides: 3. CDR1 is SGHNT and CDR2 is YENEEA in the germline V gene. DNA for the CDR3: TGTGCCAGCAGCTTGGGACTAGCGGGGATTGAGACCCAGTACTTC. This codes for CASSLGLAGIETQYF. The variable domain in full, completed from reference TRBV11-3 and TRBJ2-5, reads EAGVVQSPRYKIIEKKQPVAFWCNPISGHNTLYWYLQNLGQGPELLIRYENEEAVDDSQLPKDRFSAERLKGVDSTLKIQPAELGDSAVYLCASSLGLAGIETQYFGPGTRLLVL.